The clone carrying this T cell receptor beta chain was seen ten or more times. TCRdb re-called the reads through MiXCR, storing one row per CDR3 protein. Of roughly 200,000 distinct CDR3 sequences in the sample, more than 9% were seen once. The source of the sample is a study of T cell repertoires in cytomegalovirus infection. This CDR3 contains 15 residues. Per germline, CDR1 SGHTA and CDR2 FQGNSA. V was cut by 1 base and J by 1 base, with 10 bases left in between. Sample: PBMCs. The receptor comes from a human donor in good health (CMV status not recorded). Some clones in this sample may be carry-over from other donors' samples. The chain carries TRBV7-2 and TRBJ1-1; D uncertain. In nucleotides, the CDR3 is TGTGCCAGCAGCTTAGACGCGGGCAGGAACACTGAAGCTTTCTTT. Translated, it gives CASSLDAGRNTEAFF. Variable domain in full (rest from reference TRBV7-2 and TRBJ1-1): GAGVSQSPSNKVTEKGKDVELRCDPISGHTALYWYRQSLGQGLEFLIYFQGNSAPDKSGLPSDRFSAERTGGSVSTLTIQRTQQEDSAVYLCASSLDAGRNTEAFFGQGTRLTVV.